This TCR beta chain was found in a study of T cell responses to AZD1222 COVID-19 vaccine. On the study more broadly: Second doses at about 4 or about 12 weeks were pooled. Findings and limits, study-wide: At 160-218 and 743-854, vaccine-associated CD4 TCRs were dominant, and they spanned spike. At study baseline, merely more than 5 AZD1222 recipients were seropositive. It should be noted that donors were predominantly white British and more often female, and clonal diversity was possibly underestimated.

The protocol was immunoSEQ multiplex PCR, while the TCRdb copy is restricted to in-frame clones and leaves out a portion. The data hold approximately 140,000 clones, with 85% to 95% observed a single time. As regards this clone: What it binds is not known.

With 5 bases clipped from V and 2 bases from J, the junction kept 9 bases outside the gene matches. Germline assignment: CDR1 PRHDT and CDR2 FYEKMQ (reference sequence). The CDR3 spans 17 residues. The TCR originated in an adult in good health. V and J are TRBV13 and TRBJ2-7; 13 positions match TRBD2. The material was peripheral blood, obtained on day 0 of AZD1222 vaccination. The CDR3 sequence is CASSPRTSGSKPYEQYF. CDR3 nucleotides: TGTGCCAGCAGCCCTCGGACTAGCGGGAGTAAGCCCTACGAGCAGTACTTC.